This TCR beta chain originates from a study of control samples from healthy donors and cancer patients. Sequenced by immunoSEQ multiplex PCR; TCRdb stores in-frame clones only, minus some. The repertoire consists of some 95,000 clones, with around three quarters occurring once and the leading ten covering over 9.5%. The V and J ends lost 4 bases and 0 bases respectively, with 17 bases between them. Germline V gene lookup returns CDR1 SGHNT and CDR2 YYREEE (reference sequence). The CDR3 is made up of 17 amino acids. What was sequenced was blood. This chain connects TRBV5-4 to TRBJ2-1; D is possibly TRBD2 (7 bases). The source is a woman under 40 in good health. CDR3 amino acids: CASSLAGAGSSYNEQFF. CDR3 DNA sequence: TGTGCCAGCAGCCTGGCGGGGGCGGGGAGCTCCTACAATGAGCAGTTCTTC.